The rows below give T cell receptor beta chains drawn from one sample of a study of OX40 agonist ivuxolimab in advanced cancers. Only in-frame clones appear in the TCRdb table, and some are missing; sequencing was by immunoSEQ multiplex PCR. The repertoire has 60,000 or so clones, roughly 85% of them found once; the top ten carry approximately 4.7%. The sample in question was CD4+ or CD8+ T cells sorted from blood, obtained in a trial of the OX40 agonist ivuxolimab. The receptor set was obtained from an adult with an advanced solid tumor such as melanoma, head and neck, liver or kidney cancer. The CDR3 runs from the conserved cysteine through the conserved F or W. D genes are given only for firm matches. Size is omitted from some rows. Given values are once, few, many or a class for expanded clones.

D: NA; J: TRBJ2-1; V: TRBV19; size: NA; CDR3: CASSIEEDEQFF; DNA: TGTGCCAGTAGTATAGAGGAGGATGAGCAGTTCTTC
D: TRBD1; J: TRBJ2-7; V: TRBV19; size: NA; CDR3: CASSGTGNYEQYF; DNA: TGTGCCAGTAGCGGGACAGGGAATTACGAGCAGTACTTC
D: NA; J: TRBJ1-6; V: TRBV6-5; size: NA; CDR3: CASSTYLRDSPLHF; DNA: TGTGCCAGCAGTACTTATTTAAGGGACTCACCCCTCCACTTT
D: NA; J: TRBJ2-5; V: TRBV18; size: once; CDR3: CASSPPSSKETQYF; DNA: TGTGCCAGCTCACCGCCCTCCAGTAAAGAGACCCAGTACTTC
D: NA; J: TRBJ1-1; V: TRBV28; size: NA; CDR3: CASSKGLTERDTEAFF; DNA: TGTGCCAGCAGTAAAGGCTTGACAGAAAGGGACACTGAAGCTTTCTTT
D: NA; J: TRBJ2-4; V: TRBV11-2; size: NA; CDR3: CASSLDPTLLAKNIQYF; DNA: TGTGCCAGCAGCTTAGACCCGACGTTACTAGCCAAAAACATTCAGTACTTC
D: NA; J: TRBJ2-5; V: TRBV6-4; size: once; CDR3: CASSGASRAVETQYF; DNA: TGTGCCAGCAGCGGGGCCTCGAGGGCGGTAGAGACCCAGTACTTC
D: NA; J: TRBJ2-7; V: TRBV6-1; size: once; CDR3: CASSIRDIGYEQYF; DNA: TGTGCCAGCAGCATCCGGGACATAGGCTACGAGCAGTACTTC
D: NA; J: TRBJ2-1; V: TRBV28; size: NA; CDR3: CASSYLEGFSYNEQFF; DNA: TGTGCCAGCAGTTACCTCGAGGGGTTCTCCTACAATGAGCAGTTCTTC
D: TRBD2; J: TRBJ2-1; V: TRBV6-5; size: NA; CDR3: CATHPSGTSWNEQFF; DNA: TGTGCCACCCATCCATCCGGGACTAGCTGGAATGAGCAGTTCTTC
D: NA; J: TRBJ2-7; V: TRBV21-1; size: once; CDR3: CASSCIVPYEQYF; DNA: TGTGCCAGCAGTTGTATAGTCCCCTACGAGCAGTACTTC
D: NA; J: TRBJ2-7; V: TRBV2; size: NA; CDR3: CASSEDLSYEQYF; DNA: TGTGCCAGCAGTGAAGACCTCTCCTACGAGCAGTACTTC
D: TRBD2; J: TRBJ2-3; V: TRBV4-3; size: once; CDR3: CASSQLAGETDTQYF; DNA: TGCGCCAGCAGCCAACTAGCGGGAGAAACAGATACGCAGTATTTT